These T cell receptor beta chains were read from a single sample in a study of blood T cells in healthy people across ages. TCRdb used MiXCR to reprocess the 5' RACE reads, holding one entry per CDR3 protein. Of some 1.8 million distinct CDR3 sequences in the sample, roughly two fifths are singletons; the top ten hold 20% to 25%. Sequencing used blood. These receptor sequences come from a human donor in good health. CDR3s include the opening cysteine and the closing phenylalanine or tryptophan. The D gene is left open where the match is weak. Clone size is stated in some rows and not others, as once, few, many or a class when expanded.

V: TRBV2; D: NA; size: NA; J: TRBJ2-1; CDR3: CASTPVPSSYNEQFF; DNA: TGTGCCAGCACTCCCGTACCGAGCTCCTACAATGAGCAGTTCTTC
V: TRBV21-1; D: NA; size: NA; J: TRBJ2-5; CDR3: CASNETWTDQETQYF; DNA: TGTGCCAGCAACGAGACATGGACAGACCAAGAGACCCAGTACTTC
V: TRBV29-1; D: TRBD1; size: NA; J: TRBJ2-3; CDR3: CSVVTGGGTDTQYF; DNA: TGCAGCGTCGTAACAGGGGGCGGCACAGATACGCAGTATTTT
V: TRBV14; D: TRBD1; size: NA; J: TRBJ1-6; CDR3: CASSQDRGHNSPLHF; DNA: TGTGCCAGCAGCCAAGACAGGGGGCATAATTCACCCCTCCACTTT
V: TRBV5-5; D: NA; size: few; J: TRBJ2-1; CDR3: CASSLWAGDNEQFF; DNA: TGTGCCAGCAGCTTGTGGGCAGGGGACAATGAGCAGTTCTTC
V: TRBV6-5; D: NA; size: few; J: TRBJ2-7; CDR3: CASSYAGRPVEMGGSTYEQYF; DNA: TGTGCCAGCAGTTACGCTGGAAGACCGGTCGAGATGGGAGGTTCTACCTACGAGCAGTACTTC
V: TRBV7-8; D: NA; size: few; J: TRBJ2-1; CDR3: CASSYRKIGMSYNEQFF; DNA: TGTGCCAGCAGCTACCGTAAGATAGGGATGTCCTACAATGAGCAGTTCTTC
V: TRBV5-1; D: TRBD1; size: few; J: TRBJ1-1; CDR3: CASSTPQGGSNTEAFF; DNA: TGCGCCAGCAGCACCCCCCAGGGGGGATCTAACACTGAAGCTTTCTTT
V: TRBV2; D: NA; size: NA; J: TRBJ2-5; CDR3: CASSFERIQETQYF; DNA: TGTGCCAGCAGTTTTGAACGAATACAAGAGACCCAGTACTTC
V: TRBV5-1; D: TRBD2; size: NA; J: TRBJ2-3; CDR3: CASRGGGLLDTQYF; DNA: TGCGCCAGCAGAGGCGGGGGGCTGTTAGATACGCAGTATTTT
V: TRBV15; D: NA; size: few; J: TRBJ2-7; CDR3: CATSSRQAISPYEQYF; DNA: TGTGCCACCAGCTCCAGACAGGCAATATCTCCCTACGAGCAGTACTTC
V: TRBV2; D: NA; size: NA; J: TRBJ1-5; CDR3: CASSGGQGLYRNQPQHF; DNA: TGTGCCAGCAGTGGGGGGCAGGGCCTTTATCGCAATCAGCCCCAGCATTTT
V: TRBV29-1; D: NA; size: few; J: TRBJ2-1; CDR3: CSGGLNNEQFF; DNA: TGCAGCGGGGGACTTAACAATGAGCAGTTCTTC
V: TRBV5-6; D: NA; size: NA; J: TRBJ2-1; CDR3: CASSPSFYNEQFF; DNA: TGTGCCAGCAGCCCGTCCTTCTACAATGAGCAGTTCTTC
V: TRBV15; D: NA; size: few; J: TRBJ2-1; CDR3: CATSNFPDNEQFF; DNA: TGTGCCACCAGCAATTTTCCGGACAATGAGCAGTTCTTC
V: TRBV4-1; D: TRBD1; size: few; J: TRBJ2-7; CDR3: CASSAPGQGYEQYF; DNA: TGCGCCAGCAGCGCACCGGGACAGGGTTACGAGCAGTACTTC
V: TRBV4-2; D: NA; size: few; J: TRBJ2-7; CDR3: CASSQERSIGYEQYF; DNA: TGTGCCAGCAGCCAAGAAAGAAGTATCGGCTACGAGCAGTACTTC
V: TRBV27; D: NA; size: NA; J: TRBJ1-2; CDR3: CASSLSSGLNYGYTF; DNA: TGTGCCAGCAGTTTATCCTCAGGGCTTAACTATGGCTACACCTTC
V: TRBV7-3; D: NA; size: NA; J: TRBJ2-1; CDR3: CASSLWRQSYNEQFF; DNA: TGTGCCAGCAGCTTATGGAGGCAGTCCTACAATGAGCAGTTCTTC
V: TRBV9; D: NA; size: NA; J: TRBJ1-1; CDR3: CASSPSPGRIGYTEAFF; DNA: TGTGCCAGCAGCCCCAGCCCGGGCAGGATAGGATACACTGAAGCTTTCTTT
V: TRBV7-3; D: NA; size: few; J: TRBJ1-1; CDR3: CTSSLWGAGNTEAFF; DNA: TGTACCAGCAGCTTATGGGGGGCTGGTAACACTGAAGCTTTCTTT
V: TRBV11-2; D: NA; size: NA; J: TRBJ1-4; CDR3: CASSPRGVDEKLFF; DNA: TGTGCCAGCAGCCCCCGCGGGGTTGATGAAAAACTGTTTTTT
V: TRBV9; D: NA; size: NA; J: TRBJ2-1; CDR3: CASSVVSLGGTEQFF; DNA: TGTGCCAGCAGCGTAGTATCTCTCGGGGGTACTGAGCAGTTCTTC
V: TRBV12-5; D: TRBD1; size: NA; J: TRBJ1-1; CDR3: CASGLEIWDRGSMNTEAFF; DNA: TGTGCTAGTGGTTTGGAGATTTGGGACAGGGGCTCCATGAACACTGAAGCTTTCTTT
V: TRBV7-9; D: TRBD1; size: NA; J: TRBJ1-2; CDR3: CASSLGGTGVRGYTF; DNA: TGTGCCAGCAGCTTAGGGGGGACAGGCGTCCGGGGCTACACCTTC
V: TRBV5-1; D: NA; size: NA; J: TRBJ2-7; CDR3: CTSSLDTGKHEQYF; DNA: TGCACCAGCAGCTTGGATACAGGGAAACACGAGCAGTACTTC
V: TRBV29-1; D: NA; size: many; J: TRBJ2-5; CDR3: CSVGLQQETQYF; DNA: TGCAGCGTTGGGCTACAGCAAGAGACCCAGTACTTC
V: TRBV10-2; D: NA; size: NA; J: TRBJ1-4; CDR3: CAGSESTEGANEKLFF; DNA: TGCGCCGGCAGTGAGTCCACAGAGGGAGCTAATGAAAAACTGTTTTTT
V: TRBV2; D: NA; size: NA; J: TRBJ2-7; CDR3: CASRAELSTYEQYF; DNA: TGTGCCAGCAGGGCGGAGCTTTCGACCTACGAGCAGTACTTC
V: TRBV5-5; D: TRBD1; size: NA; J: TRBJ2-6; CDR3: CAGRGTPGRGANVLTF; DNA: TGTGCCGGCAGGGGGACACCTGGTAGAGGGGCCAACGTCCTGACTTTC
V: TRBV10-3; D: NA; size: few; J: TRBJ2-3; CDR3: CAISEDGGITDTQYF; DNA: TGTGCCATCAGTGAGGATGGGGGGATAACAGATACGCAGTATTTT
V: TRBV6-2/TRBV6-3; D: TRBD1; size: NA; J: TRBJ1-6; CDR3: CASSYTGASSPLHF; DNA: TGTGCCAGCAGTTATACAGGGGCGAGCTCACCCCTCCACTTT
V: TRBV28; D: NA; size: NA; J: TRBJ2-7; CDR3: CASSAVTVYPYEQYF; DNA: TGTGCCAGCAGTGCGGTGACAGTCTACCCCTACGAGCAGTACTTC
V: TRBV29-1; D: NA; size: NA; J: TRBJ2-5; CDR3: CSVNPERETQYF; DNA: TGCAGTGTCAACCCAGAGCGAGAGACCCAGTACTTC
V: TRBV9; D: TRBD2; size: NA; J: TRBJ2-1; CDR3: CASSDRGLGIGNEQFF; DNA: TGTGCCAGCAGCGACCGGGGACTAGGGATAGGCAATGAGCAGTTCTTC
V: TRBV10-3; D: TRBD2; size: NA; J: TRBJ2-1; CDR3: CAISESKASGLGSYEQFF; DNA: TGTGCCATCAGTGAGTCGAAGGCTAGCGGGTTAGGCTCCTACGAGCAGTTCTTC
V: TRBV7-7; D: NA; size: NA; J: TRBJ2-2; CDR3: CASSSSGRPNTGELFF; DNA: TGTGCTAGCAGCTCGTCAGGGAGACCCAACACCGGGGAGCTGTTTTTT
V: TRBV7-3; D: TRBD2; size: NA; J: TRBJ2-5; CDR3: CTSSNAGGLETQYF; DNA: TGTACCAGCAGTAACGCGGGGGGTTTGGAGACCCAGTACTTC
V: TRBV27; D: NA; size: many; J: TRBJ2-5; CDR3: CASSLVGVQETQYF; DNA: TGTGCCAGCAGTTTAGTCGGGGTCCAAGAGACCCAGTACTTC